This is a list of T cell receptor beta chains from one sample in a study of cytomegalovirus exposure and HLA in healthy donors. Clones were read by immunoSEQ multiplex PCR, and TCRdb kept only the in-frame ones, dropping some. Among 150,000 or so clones listed, roughly 80% were seen once. The sequenced sample was PBMCs. Receptors were obtained from a woman between 18 and 29 years old in good health and CMV-seronegative. Both conserved end residues are part of each CDR3. A D gene is named only where the DNA matches it firmly. Clone size, where shown, is once, few, many, or a class for clones that have expanded.

abundance | j_gene | v_gene | d_gene | CDR3nt | CDR3aa
. | TRBJ2-2 | TRBV5-1 | TRBD2 | TGCGCCAGCAGCTGGACTAGCGGGAGGGCCGGCGGGGAGCTGTTTTTT | CASSWTSGRAGGELFF
. | TRBJ2-3 | TRBV7-2 | TRBD2 | TGTGCCAGCAGCTTAAGGGGGGGGACTAGCGGCACAGATACGCAGTATTTT | CASSLRGGTSGTDTQYF
. | TRBJ2-5 | TRBV21-1 | . | TGTGCCAGCAGCCCCCGCTCTGAGCGGGATAACGAAGAGACCCAGTACTTC | CASSPRSERDNEETQYF
. | TRBJ1-1 | TRBV27 | . | TGTGCCAGCAGTTCCGGGAGGAGGAACACTGAAGCTTTCTTT | CASSSGRRNTEAFF
. | TRBJ2-3 | TRBV5-1 | TRBD2 | TGCGCCAGCAGCTTGGCGGGGGGACCCACAGATACGCAGTATTTT | CASSLAGGPTDTQYF
. | TRBJ1-4 | TRBV5-4 | . | TGTGCCAGCAGCTCGGAGCCGGCGGGCAAACTGTTTTTT | CASSSEPAGKLFF
. | TRBJ2-1 | TRBV5-4 | . | TGTGCCAGCAGCCTTCCTCGTCTACAGGGTGTCAATGAGCAGTTCTTC | CASSLPRLQGVNEQFF
. | TRBJ2-7 | TRBV10-2 | TRBD1 | TGCGCCAGCAGGGTTTCCGGGACAGGTCGATCCGAGCAGTACTTC | CASRVSGTGRSEQYF
. | TRBJ2-1 | TRBV28 | TRBD2 | TGTGCCAGCAGTTTTATTCGGCTAGCGGACAATGAGCAGTTCTTC | CASSFIRLADNEQFF
. | TRBJ1-1 | TRBV7-9 | . | TGTGCCAGCAGCTTAATGGGGGGCCCTGGGAGGGACACTGAAGCTTTCTTT | CASSLMGGPGRDTEAFF
. | TRBJ2-1 | TRBV14 | TRBD2 | TGTGCCAGCAGCCACTTTCTCGGCGGGAGCTCCTACAATGAGCAGTTCTTC | CASSHFLGGSSYNEQFF
. | TRBJ1-4 | TRBV30 | . | TGTGCCTGGAGCTCAGGGGAAGGCCCAACTAATGAAAAACTGTTTTTT | CAWSSGEGPTNEKLFF
. | TRBJ1-1 | TRBV2 | TRBD1 | TGTGCCAGCAGGGGGGACAGGGGAGGGGTAGCTTTCTTT | CASRGDRGGVAFF
. | TRBJ2-1 | TRBV5-4 | . | TGTGCCAGCGGTCGGCTGCTAGCGACTTACAATGAGCAGTTCTTC | CASGRLLATYNEQFF
. | TRBJ2-1 | TRBV6-1 | TRBD2 | TGTGCCAGCAGTTTAGCGGGGAGCTCCTACAATGAGCAGTTCTTC | CASSLAGSSYNEQFF
. | TRBJ2-7 | TRBV29-1 | . | TGCAGCGTGGTCAACTCGGGACGGGGGAGCTCCTACGAGCAGTACTTC | CSVVNSGRGSSYEQYF
. | TRBJ2-1 | TRBV28 | . | TGTGCCAGCAGTTTTATCTTTGAGAATGAGCAGTTCTTC | CASSFIFENEQFF
few | TRBJ2-7 | TRBV5-6 | TRBD1 | TGTGCCAGCAGCTTGGAAGGGACAGCCTACGAGCAGTACTTC | CASSLEGTAYEQYF
. | TRBJ2-2 | TRBV14 | . | TGTGCCAGCAGCCACCTGTGGGCGGGGACCTTTAACACCGGGGAGCTGTTTTTT | CASSHLWAGTFNTGELFF
. | TRBJ2-7 | TRBV20-1 | . | TGCAGTGCTAAGGACAGAGGACAACCGTACTTC | CSAKDRGQPYF
once | TRBJ1-1 | TRBV12-5 | . | TGTGCTAGTAGGCCGACAGGGAACACTGAAGCTTTCTTT | CASRPTGNTEAFF
. | TRBJ2-5 | TRBV19 | TRBD2 | TGTGCCAGTAGTAGCGGAGGAGCGGGAGGCGTAGAGACCCAGTACTTC | CASSSGGAGGVETQYF
. | TRBJ1-1 | TRBV2 | . | TGTGCCAGCAGGAATCTACAGGGTAAGGGAACTGAAGCTTTCTTT | CASRNLQGKGTEAFF
. | TRBJ2-7 | TRBV28 | . | TGTGCCAGCAGTTTACAGACAAGGATCGAGCAGTACTTC | CASSLQTRIEQYF
. | TRBJ1-2 | TRBV7-2 | TRBD1 | TGTGCCAGCAGCTTAAAGGGACAGGGCCCCTATGGCTACACCTTC | CASSLKGQGPYGYTF
. | TRBJ1-1 | TRBV5-8 | TRBD1 | TGTGCCAGCAGCTCCTATCATAGACGGACAGGGGGACGGATGAACACTGAAGCTTTCTTT | CASSSYHRRTGGRMNTEAFF
. | TRBJ2-1 | TRBV4-1 | . | TGCGCCAGCAGCCAAGTCGACTCCTCGGTCAAATACAATGAGCAGTTCTTC | CASSQVDSSVKYNEQFF
few | TRBJ2-1 | TRBV7-6 | TRBD2 | TGTGCCAGCGGCAAAAGGGGATGGACTAGTGGAGACGAGCAGTTCTTC | CASGKRGWTSGDEQFF
. | TRBJ1-2 | TRBV9 | TRBD1 | TGTGCCAGCAGCGAAACAGGGGCCCCCTATGGCTACACCTTC | CASSETGAPYGYTF
. | TRBJ2-3 | TRBV4-2 | . | TGTGCCAGCAGCCAAGCCCAGGGGTTCGACACAGATACGCAGTATTTT | CASSQAQGFDTDTQYF
. | TRBJ2-5 | TRBV2 | TRBD1 | TGTGCCAGCAGTTATTTTCGGACAGGGGTCCAAGAGACCCAGTACTTC | CASSYFRTGVQETQYF
. | TRBJ1-5 | TRBV28 | . | TGTGCCAGCAGTAGAACAGGGATAAGAGATCAGCCCCAGCATTTT | CASSRTGIRDQPQHF
. | TRBJ1-3 | TRBV18 | TRBD1 | TGTGCCAGCTCACAAGGACAGGGCCCCTCTGGAAACACCATATATTTT | CASSQGQGPSGNTIYF
. | TRBJ1-1 | TRBV19 | TRBD1 | TGTGCCAGTAGTATACCCCCCGACAGGGGTAGGCCGAACACTGAAGCTTTCTTT | CASSIPPDRGRPNTEAFF
. | TRBJ1-4 | TRBV29-1 | . | TGCAGCGTCGTGACAGGAGTTGCAACTAATGAAAAACTGTTTTTT | CSVVTGVATNEKLFF
. | TRBJ2-1 | TRBV7-2 | . | TGTGCCAGCAGCTTATATTCGTACAATGAGCAGTTCTTC | CASSLYSYNEQFF
. | TRBJ2-2 | TRBV7-8 | . | TGTGCCACGGGAGGAAGCCAGGGGTACACCGGGGAGCTGTTTTTT | CATGGSQGYTGELFF
. | TRBJ2-7 | TRBV7-9 | TRBD1 | TGTGCCACCGTCATATACCGGGACAGGGATACCTACGAGCAGTACTTC | CATVIYRDRDTYEQYF
. | TRBJ2-6 | TRBV5-1 | . | TGCGCCAGCAGCTTGGTAACAAACGAGGCCAACGTCCTGACTTTC | CASSLVTNEANVLTF
few | TRBJ1-3 | TRBV28 | . | TGTGCCAGCAGCCTCCTCGGAGGCCCTGGAAACACCATATATTTT | CASSLLGGPGNTIYF
. | TRBJ2-1 | TRBV28 | . | TGTGCCAGCAGCCAGAGCGGGTTCTACTCCTACAATGAGCAGTTCTTC | CASSQSGFYSYNEQFF
. | TRBJ2-1 | TRBV7-9 | TRBD2 | TGTGCCAACAACGAACTAGCGGGAGAGGATGAGCAGTTCTTC | CANNELAGEDEQFF
. | TRBJ2-7 | TRBV28 | . | TGTGCCAGCAGTTTTCAGTCCTACGAGCAGTACTTC | CASSFQSYEQYF
. | TRBJ2-1 | TRBV6-6 | TRBD2 | TGTGCCAGCAGTTTCGGACTAGCAGCCAATGAGCAGTTCTTC | CASSFGLAANEQFF
. | TRBJ2-5 | TRBV10-3 | TRBD1 | TGTGCCATCAGTTTAACAGGGGAAGAGACCCAGTACTTC | CAISLTGEETQYF